The clone carrying this TCR beta chain was seen ten or more times. These data belong to a study of molecular identifiers for immune sequencing clone quantification. This CDR3 region has 13 residues. Germline V gene data show CDR1 as SGHDT and CDR2 as YYEEEE. The V gene end was trimmed by 2 bases and the J gene end by 7 bases; junction bases not matched to a gene: 1. Investigators produced naive CD8 libraries from approximately 20,000 to 1,000,000 sorted cells, drawing on 10%, 30% or 50% RNA. Preparation of the bulk TCR libraries relied on previously described methods and listed TCR primers. A single record per CDR3 protein comes from TCRdb applying MiXCR to the PCR reads. The sample lists more than 550,000 distinct CDR3 sequences, about 25% occurring once.

The receptor's source is a human donor in good health. Some libraries in this study had Jurkat cell RNA spiked in. Material: naive CD8+ T cells from blood, with Jurkat cell RNA spiked in. Subset defined: FACS-sorted CD8+CD4-CCR7+CD45RA+ naive T cells. V is TRBV5-6 and J is TRBJ2-1, with TRBD2 identical over 9 bases. CDR3 sequence: CASSLGLANEQFF. CDR3 in DNA: TGTGCCAGCAGCTTAGGACTAGCGAATGAGCAGTTCTTC. The full variable domain, with the rest looked up from reference TRBV5-6 and TRBJ2-1, is DAGVTQSPTHLIKTRGQQVTLRCSPKSGHDTVSWYQQALGQGPQFIFQYYEEEERQRGNFPDRFSGHQFPNYSSELNVNALLLGDSALYLCASSLGLANEQFFGPGTRLTVL.